This is a list of T cell receptor beta chains from one sample in a study of vaccination effects on CD4 cells after COVID-19. These receptors' antigens are unknown. Repertoires were generated with immunoSEQ multiplex PCR, while TCRdb's copy carries only in-frame clones and drops some. This sample has fewer than 75,000 clones, with roughly four fifths found just once. Source: CD4+ T cells from PBMCs cultured without peptide, taken after COVID-19 vaccination. These receptor sequences come from a human donor who received a COVID-19 vaccine. Both conserved end residues are part of each CDR3. Fields, in order: CDR3 length, D gene, clone size, J gene, V gene, CDR3 DNA, CDR3 protein. D genes are given only for firm matches. Clone size is shown for a subset of rows, as once, few, many or a class of expanded clone.

16 - - TRBJ1-3 TRBV29-1 TGCAGCGTTGTACAGGACGGTAAATTCTCTGGAAACACCATATATTTT CSVVQDGKFSGNTIYF
17 TRBD2 - TRBJ2-6 TRBV28 TGTGCCAGCGGGTGGACTAGCGGGGGGTCTGGGGCCAACGTCCTGACTTTC CASGWTSGGSGANVLTF
14 TRBD1 - TRBJ1-4 TRBV28 TGTGCCAGCAGTGGGACAGCAACTAATGAAAAACTGTTTTTT CASSGTATNEKLFF
16 TRBD2 once TRBJ2-1 TRBV24-1 TGTGCCACCAGTGACCCCGGGGGGGTATCCTACAATGAGCAGTTCTTC CATSDPGGVSYNEQFF
16 - - TRBJ1-2 TRBV19 TGTGCCAGTAGATCCTTGGGGGGGCAAGATAACTATGGCTACACCTTC CASRSLGGQDNYGYTF
15 - - TRBJ2-1 TRBV5-1 TGCGCCAGCAGCTTAGTTTCCAGGACCTACAATGAGCAGTTCTTC CASSLVSRTYNEQFF
17 - - TRBJ2-3 TRBV7-9 TGTGCCAGCAGCTTATGGAACGGCGTTCCAGGCACAGATACGCAGTATTTT CASSLWNGVPGTDTQYF
13 TRBD1 - TRBJ1-6 TRBV15 TGTGCCACCAGAAATAACAGGGGTTCACCCCTCCACTTT CATRNNRGSPLHF
13 TRBD1 - TRBJ1-1 TRBV7-2 TGTGCCAGCAGCTCAGACAGGGGGAATAGAGCTTTCTTT CASSSDRGNRAFF
15 - - TRBJ2-1 TRBV3-1/TRBV3-2 TGTGCCAGCAGCCAAAGCTCCGGCCTCAACAATGAGCAGTTCTTC CASSQSSGLNNEQFF
16 - - TRBJ1-1 TRBV19 TGTGCCAGTAGTCCATCGCCGGGGGTAAGAGTCACTGAAGCTTTCTTT CASSPSPGVRVTEAFF
14 - - TRBJ2-3 TRBV28 TGTGCCAGCACAGGACGCCTGGTCACAGATACGCAGTATTTT CASTGRLVTDTQYF
11 TRBD1 - TRBJ2-1 TRBV20-1 TGCAGTGCCGTGGACAGGAATGAGCAGTTCTTC CSAVDRNEQFF
12 - - TRBJ1-2 TRBV5-6 TGTGCCAGCAGCTTGTACGAGGGGGGCTACACCTTC CASSLYEGGYTF
15 TRBD1 - TRBJ2-2 TRBV5-1 TGCGCCAGCAGCTGGACAGGGGGGGTCACCGGGGAGCTGTTTTTT CASSWTGGVTGELFF
15 - - TRBJ2-3 TRBV2 TGTGCCAGCAGTGAACTAGGGCGGGGCACAGATACGCAGTATTTT CASSELGRGTDTQYF
15 - few TRBJ1-5 TRBV6-1 TGTGCCAGCAGTGAAGGGGGGAAGGGTAGCCAGCCCCAGCATTTT CASSEGGKGSQPQHF
16 - - TRBJ1-4 TRBV19 TGTGCCAGTAGTATAGTTACGGGGCAGGAAAATGAAAAACTGTTTTTT CASSIVTGQENEKLFF
19 TRBD1 once TRBJ2-3 TRBV10-1 TGCGCCAGCATCCCGGGACCGGGACAGGGGGGCGTCCGCACAGATACGCAGTATTTT CASIPGPGQGGVRTDTQYF
10 - - TRBJ2-5 TRBV2 TGTGCCAGCGCCGGGGAGACCCAGTACTTC CASAGETQYF
13 - - TRBJ1-1 TRBV9 TGTGCCAGCACCCGGACGGAGAACACTGAAGCTTTCTTT CASTRTENTEAFF
15 - - TRBJ1-3 TRBV15 TGTGCCACCAGCAGAGATGGCAGGGCGGGAAACACCATATATTTT CATSRDGRAGNTIYF